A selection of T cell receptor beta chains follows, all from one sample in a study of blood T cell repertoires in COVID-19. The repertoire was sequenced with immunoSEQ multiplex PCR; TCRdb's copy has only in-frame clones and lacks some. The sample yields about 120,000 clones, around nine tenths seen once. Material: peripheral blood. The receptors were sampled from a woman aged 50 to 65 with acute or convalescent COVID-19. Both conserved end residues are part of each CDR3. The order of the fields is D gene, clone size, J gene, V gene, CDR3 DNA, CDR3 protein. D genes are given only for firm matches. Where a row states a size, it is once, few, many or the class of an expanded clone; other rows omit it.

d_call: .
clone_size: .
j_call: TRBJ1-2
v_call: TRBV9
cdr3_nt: TGTGCCAGCAGCCCCTTAAACGGGGATGTCTATGGCTACACCTTC
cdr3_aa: CASSPLNGDVYGYTF

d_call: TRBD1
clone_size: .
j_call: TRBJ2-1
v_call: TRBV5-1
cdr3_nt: TGCGCCAGCAGCCCGACAGGGCTTCCCGTCTACAATGAGCAGTTCTTC
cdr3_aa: CASSPTGLPVYNEQFF

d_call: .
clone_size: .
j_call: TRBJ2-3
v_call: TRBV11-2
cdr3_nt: TGTGCCAGCAGCTCCCAGGGGTCAGATACGCAGTATTTT
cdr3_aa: CASSSQGSDTQYF

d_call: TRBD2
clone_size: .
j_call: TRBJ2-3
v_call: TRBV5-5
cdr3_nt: TGTGCCAGCAGCCCGGGGCTAGCGGGGCGCACAGATACGCAGTATTTT
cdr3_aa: CASSPGLAGRTDTQYF

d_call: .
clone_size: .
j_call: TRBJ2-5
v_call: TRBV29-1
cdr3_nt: TGCAGCGCCGGTGGGGTAGGGGTGGGAGAGACCCAGTACTTC
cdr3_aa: CSAGGVGVGETQYF

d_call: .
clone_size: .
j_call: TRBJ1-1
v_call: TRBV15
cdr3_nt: TGTGCCACCAGCAGAGCGGCGGGGTGGAACACTGAAGCTTTCTTT
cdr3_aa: CATSRAAGWNTEAFF

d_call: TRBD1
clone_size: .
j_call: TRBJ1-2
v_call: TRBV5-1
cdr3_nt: TGCGCCAGCAGCCCCCGACAGGGGTTGGATGGCTACACCTTC
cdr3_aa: CASSPRQGLDGYTF

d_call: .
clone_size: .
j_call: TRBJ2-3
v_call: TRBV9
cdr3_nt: TGTGCCAGCAGCGCGACAGGAGTTAGCACAGATACGCAGTATTTT
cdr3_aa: CASSATGVSTDTQYF

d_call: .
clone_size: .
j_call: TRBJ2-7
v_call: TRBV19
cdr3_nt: TGTGCCAGTAGTACCCGTCAGGTCGCGAACTACGAGCAGTACTTC
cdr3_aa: CASSTRQVANYEQYF

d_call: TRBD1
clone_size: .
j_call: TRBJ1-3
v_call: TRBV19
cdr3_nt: TGTGCCAGTAGCCCGACAGGGGGTGGAAACACCATATATTTT
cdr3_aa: CASSPTGGGNTIYF

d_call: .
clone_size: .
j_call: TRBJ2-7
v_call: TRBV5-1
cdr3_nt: TGCGCCAGCAGCTTGGAACAGATCTACGAGCAGTACTTC
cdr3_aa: CASSLEQIYEQYF

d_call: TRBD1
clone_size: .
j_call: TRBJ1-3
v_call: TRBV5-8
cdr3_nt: TGTGCCAGCAGCTTGGTCAGGGGGTTCTCAAGCTCTGGAAACACCATATATTTT
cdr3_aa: CASSLVRGFSSSGNTIYF

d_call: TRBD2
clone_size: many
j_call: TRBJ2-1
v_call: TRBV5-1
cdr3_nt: TGCGCCAGCAGCCCCGGCGGGGGTTCCTACAATGAGCAGTTCTTC
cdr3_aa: CASSPGGGSYNEQFF

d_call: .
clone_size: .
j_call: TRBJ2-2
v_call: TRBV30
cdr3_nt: TGTGCCTGGCGCCCGGGACTGAAAAACACCGGGGAGCTGTTTTTT
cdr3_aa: CAWRPGLKNTGELFF

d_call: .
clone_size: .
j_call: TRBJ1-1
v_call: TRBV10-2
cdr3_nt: TGCGCCAGCGGTCCTCAGGGGACTGAAGCTTTCTTT
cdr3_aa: CASGPQGTEAFF

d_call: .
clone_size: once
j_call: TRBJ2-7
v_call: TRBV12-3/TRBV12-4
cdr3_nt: TGTGCCAGCAGTTTAGGGGCTGGGCACGAGCAGTACTTC
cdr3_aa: CASSLGAGHEQYF

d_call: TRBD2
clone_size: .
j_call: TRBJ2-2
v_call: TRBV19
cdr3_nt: TGTGCCAGTAGCGGGGGACTAGCGGGATTCCGGGAAGGGCTGTTTTTT
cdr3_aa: CASSGGLAGFREGLFF

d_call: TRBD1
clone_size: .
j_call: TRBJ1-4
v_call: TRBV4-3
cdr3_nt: TGCGCCAGCAGCCCGACAGGGATGGCTAATGAAAAACTGTTTTTT
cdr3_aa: CASSPTGMANEKLFF

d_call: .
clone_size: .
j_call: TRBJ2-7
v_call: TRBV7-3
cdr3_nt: TGTGCCAGCAGCTTATCGCCAGGCTACGAGCAGTACTTC
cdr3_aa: CASSLSPGYEQYF

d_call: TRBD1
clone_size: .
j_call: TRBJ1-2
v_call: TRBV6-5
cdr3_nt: TGTGCCAGCAGTTACACCACGACAGGGGACTATGGCTACACCTTC
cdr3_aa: CASSYTTTGDYGYTF

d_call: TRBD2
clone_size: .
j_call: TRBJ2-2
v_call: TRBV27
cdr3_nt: TGTGCCAGCAGTTTATCTACTAGCGGGCCGAACACCGGGGAGCTGTTTTTT
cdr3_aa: CASSLSTSGPNTGELFF

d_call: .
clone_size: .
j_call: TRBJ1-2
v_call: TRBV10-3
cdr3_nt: TGTGCCATCAGTGGTGAGACAGAATCCTATGGCTACACCTTC
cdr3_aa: CAISGETESYGYTF

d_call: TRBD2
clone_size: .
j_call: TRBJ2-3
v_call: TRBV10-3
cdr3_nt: TGTGCCATCAGTGGACCTGGGACTAGCGGGGTCGAACAGTCGGATACGCAGTATTTT
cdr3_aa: CAISGPGTSGVEQSDTQYF

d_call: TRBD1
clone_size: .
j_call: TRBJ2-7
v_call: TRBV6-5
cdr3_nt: TGTGCCAGCAGGCTGACAGGGGGCTCGTACGAGCAGTACTTC
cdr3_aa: CASRLTGGSYEQYF

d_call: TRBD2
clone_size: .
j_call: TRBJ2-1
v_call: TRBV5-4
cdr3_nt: TGTGCCAGCAGCCCAGCCCTAGCGGAGTACAATGAGCAGTTCTTC
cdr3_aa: CASSPALAEYNEQFF

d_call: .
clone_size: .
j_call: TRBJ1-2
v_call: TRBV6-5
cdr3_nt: TGTGCCAGCAGTTACACGACAGGACTTCAATTCTCCTTC
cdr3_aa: CASSYTTGLQFSF

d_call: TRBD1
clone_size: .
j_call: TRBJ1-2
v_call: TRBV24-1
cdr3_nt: TGTGCCACCAGTGATTCGGGGACAGGTGCTAACTATGGCTACACCTTC
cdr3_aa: CATSDSGTGANYGYTF

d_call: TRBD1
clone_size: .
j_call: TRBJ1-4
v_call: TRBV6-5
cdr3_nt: TGTGCCAGCAGTTACCTAAGTCCGGGACAGAATGAAAAACTGTTTTTT
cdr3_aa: CASSYLSPGQNEKLFF

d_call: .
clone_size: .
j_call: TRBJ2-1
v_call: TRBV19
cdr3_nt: TGTGCCAGTAGATCTCCCGGGGAGATCAGCGATGAGCAGTTCTTC
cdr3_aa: CASRSPGEISDEQFF

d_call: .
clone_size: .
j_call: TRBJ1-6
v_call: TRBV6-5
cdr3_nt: TGTGCCAGCAGTCCCCGGACTCACCCTAATTCACCCCTCCACTTT
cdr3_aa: CASSPRTHPNSPLHF

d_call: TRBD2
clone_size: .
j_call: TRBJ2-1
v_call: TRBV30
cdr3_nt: TGTGCCTGGGGCCGTACTAGCGGGGCCTACAATGAGCAGTTCTTC
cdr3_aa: CAWGRTSGAYNEQFF

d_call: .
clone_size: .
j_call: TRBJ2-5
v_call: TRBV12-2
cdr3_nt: TGTGCAAGTCGCTTACCGGGACTAGCGGGAGAGACCCAGTACTTC
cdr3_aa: CASRLPGLAGETQYF

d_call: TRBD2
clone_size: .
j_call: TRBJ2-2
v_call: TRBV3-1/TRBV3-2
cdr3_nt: TGTGCCAGCAGCCAAAGGACTAGCGGCACCGGGGAGCTGTTTTTT
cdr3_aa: CASSQRTSGTGELFF

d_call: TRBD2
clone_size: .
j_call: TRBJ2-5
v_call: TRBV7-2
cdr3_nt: TGTGCCAGCAGCCCCCCCGGGCTAGCGGGATATGAGACCCAGTACTTC
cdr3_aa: CASSPPGLAGYETQYF

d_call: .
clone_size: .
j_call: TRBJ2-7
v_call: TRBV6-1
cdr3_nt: TGTGCCAGCAGTTCCCACCAGACAGACCCCTACGAGCAGTACTTC
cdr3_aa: CASSSHQTDPYEQYF

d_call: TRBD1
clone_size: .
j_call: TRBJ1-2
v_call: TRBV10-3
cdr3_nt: TGTGCCACCTGGGACAGGGAGGACTATGGCTACACCTTC
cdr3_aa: CATWDREDYGYTF

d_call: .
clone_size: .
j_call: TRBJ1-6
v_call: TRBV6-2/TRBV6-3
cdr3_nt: TGTGCCAGCAGTTACAGGCGGATCTCCTATAATTCACCCCTCCACTTT
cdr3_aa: CASSYRRISYNSPLHF

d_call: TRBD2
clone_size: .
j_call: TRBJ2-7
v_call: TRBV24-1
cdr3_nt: TGTGCCACCAGTCGGGAGCTAGCGGGAGATTACTACGAGCAGTACTTC
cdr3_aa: CATSRELAGDYYEQYF

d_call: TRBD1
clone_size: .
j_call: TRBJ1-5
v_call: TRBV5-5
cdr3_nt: TGTGCCAGCAGAATTGAGGCGACAGGGTCGTTCGGCAATCAGCCCCAGCATTTT
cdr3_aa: CASRIEATGSFGNQPQHF

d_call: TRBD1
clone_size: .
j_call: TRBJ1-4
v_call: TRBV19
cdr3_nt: TGTGCCAGTAGGCGGGGACAGGGGAATGAAAAACTGTTTTTT
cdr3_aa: CASRRGQGNEKLFF

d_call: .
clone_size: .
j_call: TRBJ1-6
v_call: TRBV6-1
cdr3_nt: TGTGCCAGCAGTGAAGTTGACACTTCACCCCTCCACTTT
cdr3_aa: CASSEVDTSPLHF

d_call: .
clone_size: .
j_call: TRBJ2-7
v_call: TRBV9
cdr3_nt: TGTGCCAGCAGCGCCTCAGGGAAAGGAAACGAGCAGTACTTC
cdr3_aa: CASSASGKGNEQYF

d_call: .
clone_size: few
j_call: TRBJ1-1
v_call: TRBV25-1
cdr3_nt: TGTGCCAGCAGTGAATATCAGAACACTGAAGCTTTCTTT
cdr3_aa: CASSEYQNTEAFF

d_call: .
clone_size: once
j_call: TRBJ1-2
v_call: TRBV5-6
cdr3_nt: TGTGCCAGCAGCGCTTACAGGGAAACTAACTATGGCTACACCTTC
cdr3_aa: CASSAYRETNYGYTF

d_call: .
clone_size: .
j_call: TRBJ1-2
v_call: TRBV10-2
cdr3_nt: TGCGCCAGCAGTGACCTCCAGGGTTATTATGGCTACACCTTC
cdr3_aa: CASSDLQGYYGYTF

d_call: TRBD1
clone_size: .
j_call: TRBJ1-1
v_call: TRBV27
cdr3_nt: TGTGCCAGCAGAAGACAGGGCGGGACTGAAGCTTTCTTT
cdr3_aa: CASRRQGGTEAFF

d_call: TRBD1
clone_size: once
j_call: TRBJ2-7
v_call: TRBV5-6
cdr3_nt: TGTGCCAGCAGCGTGGGACAGGGGATGTCCTACGAGCAGTACTTC
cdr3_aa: CASSVGQGMSYEQYF

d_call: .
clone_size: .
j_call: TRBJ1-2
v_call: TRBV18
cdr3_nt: TGTGCCAGCTCACCAAACCCCGCAGGGATGGGCCCAAACTATGGCTACACCTTC
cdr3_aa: CASSPNPAGMGPNYGYTF

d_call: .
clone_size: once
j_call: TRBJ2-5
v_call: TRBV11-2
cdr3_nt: TGTGCCAGCAGCTCGGGGGTGTACCAAGAGACCCAGTACTTC
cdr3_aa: CASSSGVYQETQYF

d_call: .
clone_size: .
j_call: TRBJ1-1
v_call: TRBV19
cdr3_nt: TGTGCCAGTAGTCCCTTAAGGGGGGGTGACACTGAAGCTTTCTTT
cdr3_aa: CASSPLRGGDTEAFF

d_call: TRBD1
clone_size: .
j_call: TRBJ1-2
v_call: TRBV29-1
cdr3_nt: TGCAGCGTTTCGTTGGGGACAGACTATGGCTACACCTTC
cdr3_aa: CSVSLGTDYGYTF

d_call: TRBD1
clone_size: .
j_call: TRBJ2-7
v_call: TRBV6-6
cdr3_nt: TGTGCCAGCAGTACAGGGGACTACGAGCAGTACTTC
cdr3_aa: CASSTGDYEQYF

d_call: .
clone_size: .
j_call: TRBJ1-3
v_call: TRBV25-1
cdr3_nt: TGTGCCAGCAGTGTCGGGGCGGGGACCATATATTTT
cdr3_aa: CASSVGAGTIYF

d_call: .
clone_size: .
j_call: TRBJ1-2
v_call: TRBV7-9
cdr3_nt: TGTGCCCTGAGAGGCAACTATGGCTACACCTTC
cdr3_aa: CALRGNYGYTF

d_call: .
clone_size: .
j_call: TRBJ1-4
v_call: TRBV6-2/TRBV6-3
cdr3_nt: TGTGCCAGCAGTTATCAGAGGAATGAAAAACTGTTTTTT
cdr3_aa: CASSYQRNEKLFF

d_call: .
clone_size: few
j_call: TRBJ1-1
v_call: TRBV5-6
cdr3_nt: TGTGCCAGCAGCTCCCTTTCAGGGGATAACACTGAAGCTTTCTTT
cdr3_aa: CASSSLSGDNTEAFF

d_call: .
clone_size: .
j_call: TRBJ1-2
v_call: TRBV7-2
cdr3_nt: TGTGCCAGCAAGGACACCGCACCGGTCTATGGCTACACCTTC
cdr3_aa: CASKDTAPVYGYTF

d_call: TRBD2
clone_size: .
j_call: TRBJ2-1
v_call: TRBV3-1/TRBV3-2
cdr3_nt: TGTGCCAGCAGCCCCGCTAGCGGGGAATCCGCTGAGCAGTTCTTC
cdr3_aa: CASSPASGESAEQFF

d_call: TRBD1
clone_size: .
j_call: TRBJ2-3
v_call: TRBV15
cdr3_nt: TGTGCCACCAGCATCCGGGACAGGATGATAGATACGCAGTATTTT
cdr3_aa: CATSIRDRMIDTQYF